This T cell receptor (beta chain) was obtained from a study of identical twins. Findings and caveats of the study: Part of the zero-insertion signal could reflect confounding by invariant MAIT and iNKT cells. With monozygotic twins, out-of-frame TCR alpha sharing exceeded what models estimated.

MiXCR was run by TCRdb on the 5' RACE reads, yielding one entry per CDR3 protein. The sample yields about 240,000 distinct CDR3 sequences, about 13% seen once. Germline lookup yields CDR1 LGHNA and CDR2 YNFKEQ. V dropped 0 bases and J dropped 11 bases, with 11 bases sitting between them. The CDR3 totals 13 residues. Remarks on this clonotype: Its antigen is undetermined.

These data were also filed under a second study, of yellow fever vaccine responses in identical twins. As reported in that work: Twins' vaccine T cell responses were reported to seem partly convergent and partly personalized.

The sequenced material came from memory (CD45RO+) T cells sorted from blood. The chain joins TRBV4-2 to TRBJ2-1, with D possibly matching TRBD2 (5 bases). The TCR was taken from a woman between 18 and 29 years old in good health. The CDR3 sequence is CASSQDLASQQFF. CDR3 bases: TGTGCCAGCAGCCAAGATCTAGCCTCACAGCAGTTCTTC.